This T cell receptor (beta chain) is from a study of T cell responses to AZD1222 COVID-19 vaccine. Across the whole study: Pooling of second doses given at about 4 or about 12 weeks was done. Study-wide results and caveats: Reportedly, close to half of spike-specific TCRs are directed against unmutated variant regions. Spike was spanned by vaccine-associated CD4 TCRs, with dominance at 160-218 and 743-854. Most donors were white British and more were female, and clonal diversity was possibly underestimated.

There are 13 residues in the CDR3. In germline, CDR1 is MNHEY, CDR2 SMNVEV (reference sequence). V dropped 7 bases and J dropped 4 bases, with 11 bases sitting between them. This clone was seen more than once but under ten times. Antigen specificity is unknown. Only in-frame clones appear in the TCRdb table, and some are missing; sequencing was by immunoSEQ multiplex PCR. Of some 95,000 clones in the sample, around 85% were seen once. This TCR derives from an adult in good health. Here the sequenced sample was peripheral blood, taken on day 0 of AZD1222 vaccination. The genes are TRBV27 and TRBJ1-3, with D possibly being TRBD1 (6 bases). The CDR3 region has the DNA TGTGCCAGCAAAGGCCAGGGGGGAAACACCATATATTTT. Residues: CASKGQGGNTIYF.